Below are 18 T cell receptor beta chains sequenced from a single sample in a study of metastatic and nonmetastatic thyroid tumors. No treatment had been given to any patient before thyroid surgery. With MiXCR, TCRdb reprocessed the PCR reads. The data hold over 25,000 clones, with about 15% observed a single time. Material: blood. These receptor sequences come from a male donor with papillary thyroid cancer or a benign thyroid nodule (not recorded which). Some clones in this sample may be carry-over from other donors' samples.

In this sample, this clone turned up many times. The chain uses TRBV19 and TRBJ2-3; D tentatively fits TRBD1 or TRBD2 (5 bases each). The CDR3 spans 14 residues. Germline assignment: CDR1 LNHDA and CDR2 SQIVND (reference sequence). Trimming took off 6 bases at V and 2 bases at J, with 12 bases between the two ends. The CDR3 is CASSPGPTTDTQYF. In DNA form, the CDR3 reads TGTGCCAGTAGCCCGGGACCAACCACAGATACGCAGTATTTT. Full variable domain (outside the CDR3, taken from reference TRBV19 and TRBJ2-3): DGGITQSPKYLFRKEGQNVTLSCEQNLNHDAMYWYRQDPGQGLRLIYYSQIVNDFQKGDIAEGYSVSREKKESFPLTVTSAQKNPTAFYLCASSPGPTTDTQYFGPGTRLTVL.

By frequency in the sample, this clone is medium-sized. CDR3 residues: CASSETAGSSYEQYF. DNA for the CDR3: TGTGCCAGCAGTGAAACAGCGGGGAGCTCCTACGAGCAGTACTTC. The chain couples TRBV6-1 to TRBJ2-7, with 7 positions matching TRBD2. The CDR3 sequence is 15 residues long. CDR1 and CDR2 from the germline V gene are MNHNS and SASEGT. Trimming cost V 2 bases and J 0 bases; bases outside gene matches: 4.

This clone was seen many times. This chain links TRBV3-1 with TRBJ1-3; D is perhaps TRBD1 (5 bases). Germline V lookup: CDR1 LGHDT, CDR2 YNNKEL (reference sequence). This CDR3 contains 14 residues. V dropped 6 bases and J dropped 8 bases, with 17 bases sitting between them. This CDR3 reads CASSRPGGADTIYF. DNA for the CDR3: TGTGCCAGCAGTCGCCCGGGGGGTGCGGACACCATATATTTT. The full variable domain, completed using reference TRBV3-1 and TRBJ1-3, is DTAVSQTPKYLVTQMGNDKSIKCEQNLGHDTMYWYKQDSKKFLKIMFSYNNKELIINETVPNRFSPKSPDKAHLNLHINSLELGDSAVYFCASSRPGGADTIYFGEGSWLTVV.

This clone turned up a few times. The chain combines TRBV6-1 with TRBJ2-7; D perhaps matches TRBD2 (5 bases). Trimming shortened V by 2 bases and J by 1 base, and 9 bases separated the two germline ends. The CDR3 has 14 amino acids. Germline V lookup: CDR1 MNHNS, CDR2 SASEGT. CDR3 sequence: CASSERGRSYEQYF. The CDR3 DNA reads as TGTGCCAGCAGTGAACGGGGTAGGTCCTACGAGCAGTACTTC.

This clone was seen a few times. The CDR3 region has the DNA TGTGCCAGCAGCCCAGAGGCGACAGCTATACCTTACGAGCAGTACTTC. This translates into CASSPEATAIPYEQYF. The rearrangement joins TRBV11-2 to TRBJ2-7; D possibly corresponds to TRBD1 (5 bases). Trimming stripped 5 bases from V and 4 bases from J, with 21 bases between. The CDR3 loop spans 16 amino acids. Per the germline V gene, CDR1 is SGHAT and CDR2 is FQNNGV. The full variable domain, completed using reference TRBV11-2 and TRBJ2-7, is EAGVAQSPRYKIIEKRQSVAFWCNPISGHATLYWYQQILGQGPKLLIQFQNNGVVDDSQLPKDRFSAERLKGVDSTLKIQPAKLEDSAVYLCASSPEATAIPYEQYFGPGTRLTVT.

This clone was recorded many times. This rearrangement joins TRBV5-6 to TRBJ2-7, with D unresolved. The CDR3 loop spans 12 amino acids. The V and J ends lost 0 bases and 6 bases respectively, with 7 bases between them. Germline CDR1 and CDR2: SGHDT and YYEEEE. Here the CDR3 reads CASSLGFLEQYF. The CDR3 DNA reads as TGTGCCAGCAGCTTGGGTTTCCTCGAGCAGTACTTC.

This clone ranks as medium-sized. The chain carries TRBV6-1 and TRBJ2-7, with 12 positions matching TRBD2. The germline gives CDR1 MNHNS, CDR2 SASEGT. The CDR3 totals 14 residues. V shed 11 bases, J shed 3 bases, and the junction held 8 bases outside the gene matches. CDR3 sequence: CAVEPSGRGYEQYF. In nucleotides, the CDR3 is TGTGCCGTAGAACCTAGCGGGAGGGGCTACGAGCAGTACTTC.

This clone was detected a few times. The rearrangement joins TRBV4-1 to TRBJ2-3; TRBD2 matches at 8 bases. Germline V gives CDR1 MGHRA, CDR2 YSYEKL. The CDR3 runs 17 residues. The trim removed 4 bases at V and 0 bases at J, leaving 9 bases unmatched. CDR3 loop: CASSLTISGVSTDTQYF. The CDR3 DNA reads as TGCGCCAGCAGCCTAACCATTAGCGGGGTCAGCACAGATACGCAGTATTTT.

This clone has ten or more counts. The chain joins TRBV20-1 to TRBJ1-1; D gene ambiguous. With 3 bases removed from V and 4 bases from J, the gap between germline ends came to 12 bases. In germline, CDR1 is DFQATT, CDR2 SNEGSKA (reference sequence). CDR3 length: 13 amino acids. The CDR3 loop is CSARGGLGTEAFF. CDR3 in DNA: TGCAGTGCTAGGGGCGGGTTGGGCACTGAAGCTTTCTTT.

This clone was detected a few times. One end of the junction varies from germline; a read error may be responsible. The V call is TRBV6-6, the J call TRBJ2-1, with TRBD2 identical over 8 bases. Germline CDR1 reads MNHNY; CDR2 reads SVGAGI (reference sequence). CDR3 length: 16 residues. The CDR3 protein is CASGYSANSGVNEQFF. The CDR3 DNA reads as TGTGCCAGCGGTTACTCCGCTAATAGCGGGGTAAATGAGCAGTTCTTC.

In this sample, this clone is medium-sized (0.01 to 0.1%). V and J are TRBV5-1 and TRBJ1-2, with 9 bases matching TRBD1. Per the germline V gene, CDR1 is SGHRS and CDR2 is YFSETQ. Trimming took 4 bases from V and 8 from J; bases not matched to a gene: 9. The CDR3 extends over 14 amino acids. CDR3 protein: CASSPGQGLGGYTF. The CDR3 coding sequence is TGCGCCAGCAGCCCGGGACAGGGTCTGGGGGGCTACACCTTC.

The chain has TRBV11-2 and TRBJ2-7; TRBD2 aligns across 8 bases. Germline CDR1 SGHAT, CDR2 FQNNGV. This CDR3 region has 16 residues. V shed 5 bases, J shed 3 bases, and the junction held 12 bases outside the gene matches. The CDR3, as DNA: TGTGCCAGCAGCAACCAAGCGGGAGAGGTGCTCTACGAGCAGTACTTC. This translates into CASSNQAGEVLYEQYF.

The chain combines TRBV9 with TRBJ1-4; the match to TRBD1 covers 9 bases. V lost 10 bases to trimming and J lost 7 bases; unmatched junction nucleotides: 11. Per germline, CDR1 SGDLS and CDR2 YYNGEE. The CDR3 totals 14 residues. CDR3 nucleotide sequence: TGTGCCTGCCCCCCGGGACAGGGACTTGAAAAACTGTTTTTT. Amino acids: CACPPGQGLEKLFF. Full variable domain (missing parts from reference TRBV9 and TRBJ1-4): DSGVTQTPKHLITATGQRVTLRCSPRSGDLSVYWYQQSLDQGLQFLIQYYNGEERAKGNILERFSAQQFPDLHSELNLSSLELGDSALYFCACPPGQGLEKLFFGSGTQLSVL.

About this clone: Just one base apart from a much larger clone, this may be a read error. The rearrangement uses TRBV4-1 and TRBJ1-2; D remains unclear. Germline values: CDR1 MGHRA, CDR2 YSYEKL. The CDR3 is 15 amino acids. The V end lost 2 bases, the J end lost 7 bases, and 17 bases lay between the germline ends. CDR3 loop: CASSQRVTEGCGYTF. The DNA of the CDR3 is TGCGCCAGCAGCCAAAGAGTGACCGAGGGCTGTGGCTACACCTTC.

This clone has a handful of counts. The V gene is TRBV27, the J gene TRBJ1-4, with a tentative D call TRBD1 (5 bases). V was cut by 5 bases and J by 4 bases, with 14 bases left in between. This CDR3 has 15 residues. Germline V gives CDR1 MNHEY, CDR2 SMNVEV (reference sequence). Written as DNA, the CDR3 is TGTGCCAGCAGTACAACGGGGACGCATAATGAAAAACTGTTTTTT. Amino acid sequence: CASSTTGTHNEKLFF.

This clone was counted at least ten times. The CDR3 loop is CASSSQGFASEQYF. The CDR3 DNA follows: TGTGCCAGCAGTTCGCAGGGATTCGCTAGCGAGCAGTACTTC. The rearrangement joins TRBV12-3 or TRBV12-4 to TRBJ2-7, with D maybe TRBD1 (5 bases). The CDR3 is made up of 14 amino acids. Deletions cut 4 bases from V and 6 bases from J, with 16 bases between.

This clone is judged medium-sized. J is TRBJ2-6 and V is TRBV4-3; 11 bases map to TRBD2. This CDR3 comprises 19 residues. In germline, CDR1 is LGHNA, CDR2 YSLEER. Trimming removed 1 base from V and 1 base from J; junction bases left unmatched: 6. The CDR3 DNA sequence: TGCGCCAGCAGCCAAGTGGGACTAGCGGACCGATCTGGGGCCAACGTCCTGACTTTC. It translates to CASSQVGLADRSGANVLTF.

In this sample, this clone turned up many times. The chain recombines TRBV4-1 with TRBJ2-7, with TRBD2 matching over 7 bases. The CDR3 is 15 residues long. The ends lost 6 bases at V and 6 bases at J; junction bases unmatched: 14. Germline V gives CDR1 MGHRA, CDR2 YSYEKL. The CDR3 spells CASSVRGVLEGEQYF. CDR3 sequence (DNA): TGCGCCAGCAGTGTCCGGGGGGTGCTCGAAGGCGAGCAGTACTTC.